Following are 31 T cell receptor beta chains from one sample sequenced in a study of patients and donors after allogeneic stem cell transplantation. TCRdb independently ran MiXCR on the RT-PCR reads; one entry per CDR3 protein. The sample lists 800,000 to 1,000,000 distinct CDR3 sequences, 18% occurring once. Source material: blood, either unsorted or a sorted T cell fraction (not recorded which). The receptors derive from a human donor who was either an allogeneic HSCT recipient or a stem cell or donor lymphocyte infusion donor (not recorded which). It is not recorded whose cells these are; they may come from a transplant donor.

The chain carries TRBV18 and TRBJ2-5; D is perhaps TRBD2 (5 bases). The length of the CDR3 is 13 residues. V was clipped by 0 bases and J by 7 bases, with 9 bases between them. The germline CDR1 and CDR2 sequences are KGHSH and LQKENI. CDR3 loop: CASSPPSEGTQYF. The CDR3 region has the DNA TGTGCCAGCTCACCACCGTCTGAGGGGACCCAGTACTTC.

In nucleotides, the CDR3 is TGCAGTGCGGGGCCCTACCGGTTCTCCTACGAGCAGTACTTC. Amino acid sequence: CSAGPYRFSYEQYF. V gene TRBV20-1 combines with J gene TRBJ2-7; possibly TRBD1 for D (5 bases). Trimming took 6 bases from V and 0 from J, leaving 15 bases between them. The CDR3 is made up of 14 amino acids. The germline V gene has CDR1 DFQATT and CDR2 SNEGSKA (reference sequence).

The V gene is TRBV18, the J gene TRBJ2-1, with 9 bases identical to TRBD2. CDR3 length: 18 residues. CDR1 KGHSH and CDR2 LQKENI come from the germline V gene. J lost 1 base, V lost 0 bases, and 7 bases had no gene match. The DNA for the CDR3 is TGTGCCAGCTCACCACCTAGGGCTAGCGGGGATTCCTACAATGAGCAGTTCTTC. Residues: CASSPPRASGDSYNEQFF.

This clonotype appeared a few times. The genes are TRBV20-1 and TRBJ2-7, with 7 bases aligning to TRBD2. The CDR3 extends over 14 amino acids. The ends lost 4 bases at V and 3 bases at J; junction bases unmatched: 9. CDR1 is DFQATT, CDR2 SNEGSKA, per germline (reference sequence). CDR3 DNA sequence: TGCAGTGCTATGCCCAGCGGGAAAAACTACGAGCAGTACTTC. It specifies CSAMPSGKNYEQYF.

As DNA, the CDR3 is TGTGCCAGCAGCGGGACAGGGAATGCTTCACCCCTCCACTTT. As protein: CASSGTGNASPLHF. The chain carries TRBV14 and TRBJ1-6; 9 bases fit TRBD1. After removal of 5 bases from V and 9 bases from J, the junction contained 5 bases not matched to a gene. CDR1 is SGHDN, CDR2 FVKESK, per germline. This CDR3 is 14 amino acids long.

Only a few counts were recorded for this clonotype. The CDR3 DNA is TGTGCCAGCAGTGGAGAGCTGGGGGACAGGGGAAGAAATGGCTACACCTTC. It yields the protein CASSGELGDRGRNGYTF. The V gene is TRBV2, the J gene TRBJ1-2; TRBD1 matches at 10 bases. CDR1 is SNHLY, CDR2 FYNNEI, per germline. There are 17 residues in the CDR3. The J segment lost 6 bases and the V segment lost 4 bases, leaving 14 bases of the junction unmatched. Full variable domain (outside the CDR3, taken from reference TRBV2 and TRBJ1-2): EPEVTQTPSHQVTQMGQEVILRCVPISNHLYFYWYRQILGQKVEFLVSFYNNEISEKSEIFDDQFSVERPDGSNFTLKIRSTKLEDSAMYFCASSGELGDRGRNGYTFGSGTRLTVV.

The chain is built from TRBV4-2 and TRBJ2-1; D gene unclear. The V and J ends lost 0 bases and 11 bases respectively, with 11 bases between them. In germline, CDR1 is LGHNA, CDR2 YNFKEQ. This CDR3 is built from 13 residues. CDR3 protein: CASSQETAIKQFF. The CDR3 DNA reads TGTGCCAGCAGCCAAGAGACTGCGATAAAGCAGTTCTTC.

V usage is TRBV6-5 and J usage is TRBJ2-1, with 8 bases lining up with TRBD2. Germline V gene data show CDR1 as MNHEY and CDR2 as SVGAGI. This CDR3 contains 17 residues. The junction had 5 bases not matched to a gene; V was cut back by 1 base and J by 0 bases. CDR3 DNA: TGTGCCAGCAGTTACTGGGCTAGCGGGCACTCCTACAATGAGCAGTTCTTC. This gives the protein CASSYWASGHSYNEQFF.

This clonotype has just a few counts. The J gene is TRBJ1-2, the V gene TRBV5-1; a weak D match, TRBD1 (6 bases). The CDR3 contains 14 residues. Germline lookup yields CDR1 SGHRS and CDR2 YFSETQ. V lost 0 bases and J lost 8, with 14 bases in between. The DNA of the CDR3 is TGCGCCAGCAGCTTGGCGGGGGGGCGCGGAGGCTACACCTTC. Translation: CASSLAGGRGGYTF.

This chain connects TRBV12-5 to TRBJ2-6; D remains ambiguous. V lost 2 bases to trimming and J lost 0 bases, with 14 bases between them. The CDR3 extends over 18 amino acids. Per germline, CDR1 LGHNT and CDR2 FRNRAP. The CDR3 nucleotides are TGTGCTAGTGGTTTGAGGGTTATGCCGAGCTCTGGGGCCAACGTCCTGACTTTC. Translating it yields CASGLRVMPSSGANVLTF. The full variable domain, completed using reference TRBV12-5 and TRBJ2-6, is DARVTQTPRHKVTEMGQEVTMRCQPILGHNTVFWYRQTMMQGLELLAYFRNRAPLDDSGMPKDRFSAEMPDATLATLKIQPSEPRDSAVYFCASGLRVMPSSGANVLTFGAGSRLTVL.

The chain recombines TRBV7-9 with TRBJ2-1; D ambiguous. V gave up 5 bases and J gave up 9 bases, with 11 bases separating them. Germline lookup yields CDR1 SEHNR and CDR2 FQNEAQ (reference sequence). This CDR3 is 12 amino acids long. CDR3 nucleotides: TGTGCCAGCAGCACGCGAAGGAGTGAGCAGTTCTTC. The encoded protein is CASSTRRSEQFF.

The chain employs TRBV7-8 and TRBJ1-2; D unresolved. From germline, CDR1 is SGHVS and CDR2 FQNEAQ. CDR3 length: 13 amino acids. V lost 4 bases to trimming and J lost 3 bases, with 9 bases between them. CDR3 nucleotide sequence: TGTGCCAGCAGCTCAAGTAGTCACTATGGCTACACCTTC. Translated: CASSSSSHYGYTF.

The J gene is TRBJ1-3, the V gene TRBV29-1; D uncertain. The CDR3 extends over 13 amino acids. Deletions cut 2 bases from V and 0 bases from J, with 5 bases between. The germline gives CDR1 SQVTM, CDR2 ANQGSEA. As DNA, the CDR3 is TGCAGCGTTGAACTGATCTCTGGAAACACCATATATTTT. As protein: CSVELISGNTIYF.

There are a few counts of this clonotype. This chain uses TRBV6-5 with TRBJ1-1; 7 positions match TRBD1. With V trimmed by 5 bases and J by 9 bases, 3 bases remained unmatched. The germline CDR1 and CDR2 sequences are MNHEY and SVGAGI. The length of the CDR3 is 11 residues. In DNA, the CDR3 is TGTGCCAGCAGTAGGGACAGCAAAGCTTTCTTT. Protein: CASSRDSKAFF.

This clonotype has just a few counts. The V call is TRBV6-2 or TRBV6-3, the J call TRBJ2-3; D call uncertain. The CDR3 runs 14 residues. V was shortened by 8 bases and J by 2 bases, with 14 bases between the two germline ends. Germline V gives CDR1 MNHEY, CDR2 SVGEGT. CDR3 in DNA: TGTGCCAGCTCTAGAGGCATTTCCACAGATACGCAGTATTTT. This sequence encodes CASSRGISTDTQYF.

This clonotype came up many times. V is TRBV12-3 or TRBV12-4 and J is TRBJ1-6; D perhaps matches TRBD1 (5 bases). Trimming stripped 6 bases from V and 7 bases from J, with 19 bases between. There are 16 residues in the CDR3. This chain's CDR3 is CASSFSPPGLNSPLHF. CDR3 DNA sequence: TGTGCCAGCAGCTTCTCCCCCCCAGGGCTAAATTCACCCCTCCACTTT.

This clonotype was observed a handful of times. This sequence joins TRBV24-1 and TRBJ1-5; D remains unclear. The CDR3 is made up of 14 amino acids. Per germline, CDR1 KGHDR and CDR2 SFDVKD. The V gene lost 0 bases and the J gene lost 4 bases, with 6 bases spanning the gap. The CDR3 bases are TGTGCCACCAGTGATTTGTACCAGAATCAGCCCCAGCATTTT. Protein product: CATSDLYQNQPQHF.

This clonotype was picked up a small number of times. Here the CDR3 DNA reads TGTGCCATCAGTACAGGGAAGGTTGGCACCGGGGAGCTGTTTTTT. Amino acid sequence: CAISTGKVGTGELFF. V usage is TRBV10-3 and J usage is TRBJ2-2; tentatively, D is TRBD1 (6 bases). With 5 bases removed from V and 4 bases from J, the gap between germline ends came to 14 bases. The CDR3 length is 15 residues. In germline, CDR1 is ENHRY, CDR2 SYGVKD.

A few counts support this clonotype. The chain carries TRBV28 and TRBJ1-2; D possibly corresponds to TRBD1 (6 bases). Trimming removed 6 bases at V and 4 bases at J, with 18 bases between. Germline V CDR1 and CDR2: MDHEN, SYDVKM. CDR3 length: 15 residues. The CDR3 nucleotides are TGTGCCAGCAGCATACCCTTTGGGGGCGCCTATGGCTACACCTTC. Its protein product is CASSIPFGGAYGYTF.

The chain has TRBV20-1 and TRBJ1-5; D is possibly TRBD1 (5 bases). Germline V gene sequence: CDR1 DFQATT, CDR2 SNEGSKA (reference sequence). The CDR3 totals 13 residues. V was cut by 6 bases and J by 5 bases, with 14 bases left in between. The CDR3 protein is CSAPRGWDQPQHF. CDR3 coding DNA: TGCAGTGCCCCCCGGGGGTGGGATCAGCCCCAGCATTTT.

This clonotype has more than one count but fewer than ten. The chain links TRBV5-1 to TRBJ2-6, with D hard to call. The CDR3 runs 15 residues. Trimming cost V 2 bases and J 0 bases, with 6 bases left between them. Per germline, CDR1 SGHRS and CDR2 YFSETQ. CDR3 sequence reads: CASSLQISGANVLTF. Here the CDR3 DNA reads TGCGCCAGCAGCTTACAGATCTCTGGGGCCAACGTCCTGACTTTC. Full variable domain (missing parts from reference TRBV5-1 and TRBJ2-6): KAGVTQTPRYLIKTRGQQVTLSCSPISGHRSVSWYQQTPGQGLQFLFEYFSETQRNKGNFPGRFSGRQFSNSRSEMNVSTLELGDSALYLCASSLQISGANVLTFGAGSRLTVL.

J is TRBJ1-1 and V is TRBV4-3; 7 bases are a match to TRBD1. V shed 4 bases and J 2 bases; nucleotides not matched to a gene: 13. Looked up from germline, CDR1 is LGHNA and CDR2 is YSLEER. There are 17 residues in the CDR3. The CDR3 loop reads CASSLPARGTANTEAFF. CDR3 DNA sequence: TGCGCCAGCAGCCTCCCTGCGCGAGGGACAGCCAACACTGAAGCTTTCTTT.

The gene calls are TRBV3-1 and TRBJ2-5; 8 bases agree with TRBD1. The germline gives CDR1 LGHDT, CDR2 YNNKEL (reference sequence). Losses at the gene ends were 10 bases for V and 0 bases for J; bases not matched to a gene: 13. This CDR3 comprises 16 residues. CDR3 amino acids: CATRGRDRGYQETQYF. The CDR3 nucleotides read TGTGCCACACGGGGCCGTGACAGGGGTTACCAAGAGACCCAGTACTTC.

This clonotype was counted at least ten times. J is TRBJ2-3 and V is TRBV20-1; no definite D call. V was shortened by 8 bases and J by 2 bases, with 14 bases between the two germline ends. Germline-derived CDR1 and CDR2 are DFQATT and SNEGSKA (reference sequence). The CDR3 is 13 residues long. Written as DNA, the CDR3 is TGCAGTATCAGATCACTCAACACAGATACGCAGTATTTT. Its translation is CSIRSLNTDTQYF.

The genes are TRBV29-1 and TRBJ2-7; 7 bases match TRBD2. The CDR3 runs to 13 residues. The germline CDR1 and CDR2 sequences are SQVTM and ANQGSEA. The CDR3 sequence: CTSGEKSSYEQYF. The DNA for the CDR3 is TGCACCAGCGGGGAAAAGAGCTCCTACGAGCAGTACTTC.

This sequence joins TRBV20-1 and TRBJ2-1, with D hard to call. Germline values: CDR1 DFQATT, CDR2 SNEGSKA (reference sequence). The CDR3 contains 11 residues. Trimming shortened V by 6 bases and J by 4 bases, and 7 bases separated the two germline ends. This CDR3 reads CSATLYNEQFF. The CDR3 DNA follows: TGCAGTGCAACCCTTTACAATGAGCAGTTCTTC.

The J gene is TRBJ1-3, the V gene TRBV28; a possible D gene is TRBD1 (6 bases). V was pared by 6 bases and J by 3 bases, with 12 bases between. Germline V gives CDR1 MDHEN, CDR2 SYDVKM. This CDR3 is built from 14 residues. The CDR3 nucleotides read TGTGCCAGCAGCAACAGGGAGTATGGAAACACCATATATTTT. Translation: CASSNREYGNTIYF.

The J gene is TRBJ2-5, the V gene TRBV7-9; 8 bases line up with TRBD2. This CDR3 comprises 14 residues. Germline V gives CDR1 SEHNR, CDR2 FQNEAQ (reference sequence). V was pared by 3 bases and J by 5 bases, with 5 bases of the junction left unmatched. The CDR3, as DNA: TGTGCCAGCAGCTTTCCTCGGGAGGGGGAGACCCAGTACTTC. This gives the protein CASSFPREGETQYF.

This clonotype was counted at least ten times. Here the CDR3 reads CASSSDREGTNEKLFF. The CDR3 DNA follows: TGTGCCAGCAGCTCGGACAGGGAGGGGACTAATGAAAAACTGTTTTTT. The chain is built from TRBV12-3 or TRBV12-4 and TRBJ1-4; TRBD1 aligns across 8 bases. There are 16 residues in the CDR3. V shed 6 bases and J 2 bases; nucleotides not matched to a gene: 8.

This clonotype was picked up a small number of times. The rearrangement uses TRBV20-1 and TRBJ1-6, with 8 positions matching TRBD1. Germline trimming cut 3 bases from V and 7 bases from J; bases unmatched to any gene: 5. The CDR3 is made up of 14 amino acids. The germline V gene has CDR1 DFQATT and CDR2 SNEGSKA (reference sequence). Written as DNA, the CDR3 is TGCAGTGCTAGGAGGGGACAGGAAAATTCACCCCTCCACTTT. Translation gives CSARRGQENSPLHF.

CDR3 sequence: CASSQEPHEQYF. The CDR3 coding sequence is TGTGCCAGCAGCCAAGAGCCCCACGAGCAGTACTTC. The J gene is TRBJ2-7, the V gene TRBV4-2; D ambiguous. The V gene lost 0 bases and the J gene lost 5 bases, with 5 bases spanning the gap. The CDR3 loop spans 12 amino acids. Germline CDR1 is LGHNA and CDR2 is YNFKEQ.